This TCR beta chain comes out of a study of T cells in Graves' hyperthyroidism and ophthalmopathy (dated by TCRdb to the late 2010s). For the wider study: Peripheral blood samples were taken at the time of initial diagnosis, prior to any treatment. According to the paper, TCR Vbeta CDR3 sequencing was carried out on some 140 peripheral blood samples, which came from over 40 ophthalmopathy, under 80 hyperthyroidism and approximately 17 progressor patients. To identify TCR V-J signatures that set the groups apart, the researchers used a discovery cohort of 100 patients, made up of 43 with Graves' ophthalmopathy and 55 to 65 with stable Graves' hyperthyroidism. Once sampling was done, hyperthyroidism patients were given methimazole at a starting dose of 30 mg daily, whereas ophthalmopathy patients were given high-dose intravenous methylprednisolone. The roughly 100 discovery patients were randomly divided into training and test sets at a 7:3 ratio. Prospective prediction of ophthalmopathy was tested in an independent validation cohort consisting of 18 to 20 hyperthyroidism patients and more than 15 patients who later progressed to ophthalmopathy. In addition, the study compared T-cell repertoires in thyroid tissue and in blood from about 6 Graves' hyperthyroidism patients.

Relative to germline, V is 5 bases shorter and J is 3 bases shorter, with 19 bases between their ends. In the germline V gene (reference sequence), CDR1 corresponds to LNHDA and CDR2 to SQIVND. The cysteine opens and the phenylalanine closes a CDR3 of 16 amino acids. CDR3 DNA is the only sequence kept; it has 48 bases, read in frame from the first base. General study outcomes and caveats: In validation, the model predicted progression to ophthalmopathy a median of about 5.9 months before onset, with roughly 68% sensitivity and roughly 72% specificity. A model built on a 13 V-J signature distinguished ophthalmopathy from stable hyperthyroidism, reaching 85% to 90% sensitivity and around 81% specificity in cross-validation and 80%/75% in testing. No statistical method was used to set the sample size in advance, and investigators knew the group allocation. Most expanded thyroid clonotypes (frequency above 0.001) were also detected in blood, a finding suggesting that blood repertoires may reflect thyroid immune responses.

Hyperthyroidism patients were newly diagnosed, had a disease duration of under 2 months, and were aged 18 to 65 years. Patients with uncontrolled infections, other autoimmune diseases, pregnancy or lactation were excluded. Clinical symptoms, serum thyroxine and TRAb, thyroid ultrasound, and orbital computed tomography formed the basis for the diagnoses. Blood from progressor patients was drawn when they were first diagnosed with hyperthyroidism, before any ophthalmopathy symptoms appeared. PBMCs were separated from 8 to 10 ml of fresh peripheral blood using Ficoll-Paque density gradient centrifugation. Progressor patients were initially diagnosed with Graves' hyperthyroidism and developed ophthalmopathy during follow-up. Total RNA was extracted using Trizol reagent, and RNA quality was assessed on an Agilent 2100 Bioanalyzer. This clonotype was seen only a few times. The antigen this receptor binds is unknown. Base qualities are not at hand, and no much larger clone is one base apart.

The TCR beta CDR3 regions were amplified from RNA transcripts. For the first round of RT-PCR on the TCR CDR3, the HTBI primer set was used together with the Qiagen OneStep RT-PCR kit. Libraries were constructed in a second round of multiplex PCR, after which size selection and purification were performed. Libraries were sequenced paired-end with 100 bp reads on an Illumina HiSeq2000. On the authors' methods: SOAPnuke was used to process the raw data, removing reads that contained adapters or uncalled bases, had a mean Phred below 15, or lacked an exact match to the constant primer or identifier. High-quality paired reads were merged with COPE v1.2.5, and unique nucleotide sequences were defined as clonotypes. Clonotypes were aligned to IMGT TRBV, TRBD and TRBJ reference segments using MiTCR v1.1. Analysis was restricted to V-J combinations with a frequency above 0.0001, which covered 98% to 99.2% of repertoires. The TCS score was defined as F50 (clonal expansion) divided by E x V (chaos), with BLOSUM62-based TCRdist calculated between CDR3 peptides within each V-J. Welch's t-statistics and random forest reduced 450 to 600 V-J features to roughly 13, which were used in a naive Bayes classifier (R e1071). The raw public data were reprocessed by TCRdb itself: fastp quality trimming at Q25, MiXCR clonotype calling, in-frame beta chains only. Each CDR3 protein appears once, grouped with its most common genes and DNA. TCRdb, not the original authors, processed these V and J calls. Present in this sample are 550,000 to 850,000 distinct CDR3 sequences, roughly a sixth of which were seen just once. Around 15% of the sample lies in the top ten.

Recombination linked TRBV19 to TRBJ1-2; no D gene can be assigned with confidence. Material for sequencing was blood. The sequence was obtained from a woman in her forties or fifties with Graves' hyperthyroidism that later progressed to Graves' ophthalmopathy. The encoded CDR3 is CASSPQAGQLHYGYTF. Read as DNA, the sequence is TGTGCCAGTAGTCCTCAAGCCGGTCAGCTACACTATGGCTACACCTTC.